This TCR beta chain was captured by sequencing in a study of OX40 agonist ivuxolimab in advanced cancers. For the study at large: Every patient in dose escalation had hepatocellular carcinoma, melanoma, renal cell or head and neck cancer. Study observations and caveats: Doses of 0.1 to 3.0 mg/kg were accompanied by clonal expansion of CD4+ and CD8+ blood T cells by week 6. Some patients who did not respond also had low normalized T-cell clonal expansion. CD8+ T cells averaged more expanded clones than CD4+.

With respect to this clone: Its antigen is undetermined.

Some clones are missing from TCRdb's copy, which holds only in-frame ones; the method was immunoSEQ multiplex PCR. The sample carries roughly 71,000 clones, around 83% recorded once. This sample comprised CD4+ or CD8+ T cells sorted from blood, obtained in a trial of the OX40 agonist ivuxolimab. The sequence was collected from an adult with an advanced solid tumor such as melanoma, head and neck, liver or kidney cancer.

DNA for the CDR3: TGTGCCAGCAGTTACGGGGGACAGGGCTACGAGCAGTACTTC. It yields the protein CASSYGGQGYEQYF. V is TRBV6-6 and J is TRBJ2-7; TRBD1 agrees at 9 bases. Germline values: CDR1 MNHNY, CDR2 SVGAGI (reference sequence). J lost 3 bases, V lost 2 bases, and 2 bases had no gene match. The CDR3 covers 14 residues.